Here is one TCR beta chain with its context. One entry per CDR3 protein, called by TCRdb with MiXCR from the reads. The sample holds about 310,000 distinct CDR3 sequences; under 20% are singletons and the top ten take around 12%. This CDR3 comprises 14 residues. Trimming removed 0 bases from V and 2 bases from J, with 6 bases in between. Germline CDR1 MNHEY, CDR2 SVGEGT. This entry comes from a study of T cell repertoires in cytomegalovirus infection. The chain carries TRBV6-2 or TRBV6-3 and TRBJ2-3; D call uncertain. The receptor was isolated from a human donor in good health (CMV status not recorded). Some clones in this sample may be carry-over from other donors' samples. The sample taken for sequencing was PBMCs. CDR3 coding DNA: TGTGCCAGCAGTTACTCGCTCCCCACAGATACGCAGTATTTT. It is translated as CASSYSLPTDTQYF.